This T cell receptor beta chain was observed in a study of T cell responses to AZD1222 COVID-19 vaccine. Findings of the study overall: Distributed over spike, vaccine-associated CD4 TCRs predominated at 160-218 and 743-854. Spike-specific TCRs gained breadth and depth after people received two AZD1222 doses. Seropositive status at baseline applied to only a handful of AZD1222 recipients.

CDR3 size: 13 residues. Deletions cut 1 base from V and 6 bases from J, with 7 bases between. The germline V gene has CDR1 LNHDA and CDR2 SQIVND (reference sequence). Remarks on this clone: Antigen unknown.

Some clones are missing from TCRdb's copy, which holds only in-frame ones; the method was immunoSEQ multiplex PCR. The repertoire holds about 130,000 clones, with about 93% as singletons. The input for sequencing was peripheral blood, taken on day 0 of AZD1222 vaccination. This sequence originates from an adult in good health. V usage is TRBV19 and J usage is TRBJ2-1, with D unresolved. This CDR3 reads CASSIGHGNEQFF. The DNA for the CDR3 is TGTGCCAGTAGTATAGGTCACGGCAATGAGCAGTTCTTC.